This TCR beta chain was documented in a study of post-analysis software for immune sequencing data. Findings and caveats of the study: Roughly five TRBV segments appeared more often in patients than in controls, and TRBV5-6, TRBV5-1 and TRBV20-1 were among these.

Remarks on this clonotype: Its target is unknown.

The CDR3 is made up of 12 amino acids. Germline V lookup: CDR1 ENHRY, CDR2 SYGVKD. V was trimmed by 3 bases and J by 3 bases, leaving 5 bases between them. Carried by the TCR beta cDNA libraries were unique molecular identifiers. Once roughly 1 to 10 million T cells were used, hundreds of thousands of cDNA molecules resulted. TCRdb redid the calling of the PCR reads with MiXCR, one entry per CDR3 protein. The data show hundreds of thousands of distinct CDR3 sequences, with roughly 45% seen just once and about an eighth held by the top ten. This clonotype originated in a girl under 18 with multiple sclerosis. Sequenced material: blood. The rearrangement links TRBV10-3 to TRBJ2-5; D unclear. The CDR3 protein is CAISDDKETQYF. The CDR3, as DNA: TGTGCCATCAGTGATGACAAAGAGACCCAGTACTTC.